The 17 T cell receptor beta chains presented below share a single source sample, sequenced in a study of blood T cell repertoires in COVID-19. The method was immunoSEQ multiplex PCR; TCRdb's version includes in-frame clones alone and lacks a portion of them. The table includes some 340,000 clones, less than 85% detected once. Material for sequencing was peripheral blood. The origin of the receptors is a woman aged 18-29 years with acute or convalescent COVID-19.

The genes are TRBV2 and TRBJ2-5; 7 positions match TRBD1. There are 13 residues in the CDR3. The ends lost 4 bases at V and 3 bases at J; junction bases unmatched: 2. Germline CDR1 reads SNHLY; CDR2 reads FYNNEI. The CDR3 nucleotides read TGTGCCAGCAGTGGTACAGGGGAAGAGACCCAGTACTTC. This translates into CASSGTGEETQYF.

The chain recombines TRBV3-1 (or the pseudogene TRBV3-2) with TRBJ2-5, with 9 nucleotides matching TRBD1. The CDR3 has 13 residues. CDR1 and CDR2 (germline): LGHDT, YNNKEL (reference sequence). With 4 bases clipped from V and 5 bases from J, the junction kept 2 bases outside the gene matches. CDR3 sequence: CASSRQGVETQYF. CDR3 in DNA: TGTGCCAGCAGCCGACAGGGGGTCGAGACCCAGTACTTC.

This clone was counted once. This sequence joins TRBV28 and TRBJ1-2; D is uncertain. The CDR3 has 16 residues. The germline gives CDR1 MDHEN, CDR2 SYDVKM. Trimming left V 3 bases short and J 2 bases short, with 16 bases between. In nucleotides, the CDR3 is TGTGCCAGCAGTTTGGGAGACGGAGTTTCAAACTATGGCTACACCTTC. It encodes CASSLGDGVSNYGYTF.

On this clone itself: Additional DNA sequences in this sample encode the identical CDR3. This rearrangement joins TRBV6-6 to TRBJ2-7; D unclear. Trimming shortened V by 5 bases and J by 1 base, and 3 bases separated the two germline ends. In germline, CDR1 is MNHNY, CDR2 SVGAGI (reference sequence). The CDR3 loop spans 11 amino acids. CDR3 nucleotides: TGTGCCAGCAGTCCTTCCTACGAGCAGTACTTC. It is translated as CASSPSYEQYF.

The rearrangement joins TRBV6-2 or TRBV6-3 to TRBJ2-7, with a weak D call TRBD2 (6 bases). The CDR3 spans 13 residues. Per the germline V gene, CDR1 is MNHEY and CDR2 is SVGEGT. The V end lost 2 bases, the J end lost 3 bases, and 8 bases lay between the germline ends. The CDR3 spells CASSYHGGYEQYF. The CDR3 bases are TGTGCCAGCAGTTACCACGGGGGCTACGAGCAGTACTTC.

This chain joins TRBV29-1 and TRBJ2-4; a weak D match, TRBD2 (6 bases). V lost 5 bases and J lost 7, with 15 bases in between. The CDR3 runs to 13 residues. CDR1 and CDR2 from the germline V gene are SQVTM and ANQGSEA. The CDR3 loop is CSVPLGSRNIQYF. CDR3 sequence (DNA): TGCAGCGTTCCCCTCGGGAGTAGGAACATTCAGTACTTC.

V and J are TRBV18 and TRBJ2-7; 12 bases match TRBD2. Germline V gene lookup returns CDR1 KGHSH and CDR2 LQKENI. V dropped 4 bases and J dropped 4; count of bases not matched to a gene: 5. This CDR3 is 15 amino acids long. The CDR3 sequence: CASSQLAGGGYEQYF. CDR3 sequence (DNA): TGTGCCAGCTCACAACTAGCGGGAGGCGGTTACGAGCAGTACTTC.

The chain employs TRBV6-5 and TRBJ2-2; 13 bases match TRBD2. Germline loops: CDR1 MNHEY, CDR2 SVGAGI. After removal of 6 bases from V and 6 bases from J, the junction contained 4 bases not matched to a gene. The CDR3 contains 15 residues. The CDR3 sequence: CASRKTSGGAGELFF. In nucleotides, the CDR3 is TGTGCCAGCAGGAAAACTAGCGGGGGGGCCGGGGAGCTGTTTTTT.

Turning to this clone: Different DNA sequences within this sample yield the same CDR3. V is TRBV11-2 and J is TRBJ2-2, with unresolved D. Germline V CDR1 and CDR2: SGHAT, FQNNGV. CDR3 size: 13 residues. The V and J ends lost 1 base and 5 bases respectively, with 5 bases between them. Written as DNA, the CDR3 is TGTGCCAGCAGCTTAGCCGGGACCGGGGAGCTGTTTTTT. It codes for CASSLAGTGELFF.

The V and J genes are TRBV24-1 and TRBJ2-1, with 8 bases matching TRBD2. The CDR3 has 16 amino acids. Trimming cost V 4 bases and J 2 bases; bases outside gene matches: 6. The germline CDR1 and CDR2 sequences are KGHDR and SFDVKD. The CDR3 coding sequence is TGTGCCACCAGTGACGCGGGGGGTACACCCTACAATGAGCAGTTCTTC. Protein sequence: CATSDAGGTPYNEQFF.

The chain couples TRBV19 to TRBJ1-3; TRBD1 agrees at 9 bases. The trim removed 1 base at V and 1 base at J, leaving 5 bases unmatched. Germline V CDR1 and CDR2: LNHDA, SQIVND (reference sequence). The CDR3 runs 17 residues. CDR3 DNA sequence: TGTGCCAGTAGTATAGCTGGGGACAGGGTATCTGGAAACACCATATATTTT. Translating it yields CASSIAGDRVSGNTIYF.

The gene calls are TRBV19 and TRBJ2-2; the match to TRBD1 covers 8 bases. CDR3 length: 15 amino acids. Germline CDR1 reads LNHDA; CDR2 reads SQIVND (reference sequence). The V gene end was trimmed by 6 bases and the J gene end by 4 bases; junction bases not matched to a gene: 7. CDR3 amino acids: CASRAGQAGTGELFF. The CDR3 bases are TGTGCCAGTAGGGCGGGACAGGCCGGCACCGGGGAGCTGTTTTTT.

V usage is TRBV6-5 and J usage is TRBJ1-3; D gene ambiguous. The CDR3 length is 15 residues. Per germline, CDR1 MNHEY and CDR2 SVGAGI. Trimming took 7 bases from V and 3 from J, leaving 16 bases between them. The CDR3 reads CASTVSAERGNTIYF. Here the CDR3 DNA reads TGTGCCAGCACGGTCTCAGCGGAACGTGGAAACACCATATATTTT.

The genes are TRBV11-2 and TRBJ2-7; D not resolved. CDR1 and CDR2 (germline): SGHAT, FQNNGV. Deletions cut 5 bases from V and 7 bases from J, with 9 bases between. This CDR3 spans 11 amino acids. The CDR3 spells CASSLFEEQYF. CDR3 sequence (DNA): TGTGCCAGCAGCCTTTTCGAGGAGCAGTACTTC.

The V and J genes are TRBV11-1 and TRBJ1-1; no reliable D call. The V gene's germline CDR1 is SGHAT and CDR2 FQDESV (reference sequence). Trimming shortened V by 2 bases and J by 6 bases, and 7 bases separated the two germline ends. CDR3 length: 12 residues. The CDR3 here is CASSLIFSEAFF. CDR3 DNA sequence: TGTGCCAGCAGCTTAATATTCTCTGAAGCTTTCTTT.

The chain carries TRBV18 and TRBJ1-1; TRBD1 matches at 7 bases. The CDR3 consists of 15 residues. The germline CDR1 and CDR2 sequences are KGHSH and LQKENI. V gave up 4 bases and J gave up 4 bases; unmatched junction bases: 9. CDR3 sequence (DNA): TGTGCCAGCTCACTCCTTACAGGGGAGAGCACTGAAGCTTTCTTT. It is translated as CASSLLTGESTEAFF.

The V call is TRBV30, the J call TRBJ1-2, with 8 bases lining up with TRBD1. Germline lookup yields CDR1 GTSNPN and CDR2 SVGIG (reference sequence). This CDR3 has 12 amino acids. V shed 5 bases and J 7 bases; nucleotides not matched to a gene: 6. Here the CDR3 DNA reads TGTGCCTGGGGACAGGGTACGTCTGGCTACACCTTC. This gives the protein CAWGQGTSGYTF. Full variable domain (missing parts from reference TRBV30 and TRBJ1-2): SQTIHQWPATLVQPVGSPLSLECTVEGTSNPNLYWYRQAAGRGLQLLFYSVGIGQISSEVPQNLSASRPQDRQFILSSKKLLLSDSGFYLCAWGQGTSGYTFGSGTRLTVV.